Shown below are 10 T cell receptor beta chains from a single sample sequenced in a study of blood T cell repertoires in COVID-19. Profiled with immunoSEQ multiplex PCR; TCRdb holds only in-frame clones, not every one. The sample has around 320,000 clones; around 90% are singletons. Sequencing was performed on PBMCs or T cells enriched from blood (not recorded which). Receptor source: a woman in her late teens or twenties with acute COVID-19.

This chain joins TRBV5-8 and TRBJ2-1; TRBD2 matches 11 bases. The CDR3 has 16 residues. The V and J ends lost 1 base and 3 bases, in that order; junction bases with no gene match: 3. Germline V lookup: CDR1 SGHTS, CDR2 YDEGEE. The CDR3 bases are TGTGCCAGCAGCTTGTATGGGACTAGCGGCTACAATGAGCAGTTCTTC. Translated: CASSLYGTSGYNEQFF. Full variable domain (remainder filled in from reference TRBV5-8 and TRBJ2-1): EAGVTQSPTHLIKTRGQQATLRCSPISGHTSVYWYQQALGLGLQFLLWYDEGEERNRGNFPPRFSGRQFPNYSSELNVNALELEDSALYLCASSLYGTSGYNEQFFGPGTRLTVL.

The V gene is TRBV5-1, the J gene TRBJ1-1; 9 nucleotides match TRBD1. The ends lost 0 bases at V and 4 bases at J; junction bases unmatched: 4. CDR1 is SGHRS and CDR2 is YFSETQ in the germline V gene. CDR3 size: 15 residues. Written as DNA, the CDR3 is TGCGCCAGCAGCTTGGGACAGGGGGAGACCACTGAAGCTTTCTTT. Residues: CASSLGQGETTEAFF.

The chain combines TRBV13 with TRBJ1-1; D gene ambiguous. CDR1 and CDR2 from the germline V gene are PRHDT and FYEKMQ (reference sequence). The CDR3 is made up of 11 amino acids. Deletions cut 5 bases from V and 10 bases from J, with 11 bases between. The CDR3 sequence is CASSQEVVAFF. DNA of the CDR3: TGTGCCAGCAGCCAGGAGGTGGTAGCTTTCTTT.

The rearrangement links TRBV19 to TRBJ1-3; D gene uncertain. CDR1 is LNHDA and CDR2 is SQIVND in the germline V gene (reference sequence). This CDR3 is built from 14 residues. V was pared by 4 bases and J by 0 bases, with 7 bases between. The chain's CDR3 is CASSTMASGNTIYF. The CDR3 nucleotides are TGTGCCAGTAGTACGATGGCCTCTGGAAACACCATATATTTT.

The J gene is TRBJ1-1, the V gene TRBV28; TRBD1 matches at 8 bases. V shed 3 bases and J 4 bases; nucleotides not matched to a gene: 7. The germline V gene encodes CDR1 MDHEN and CDR2 SYDVKM. The CDR3 covers 15 residues. CDR3 loop: CASSFSWTGTTEAFF. CDR3 DNA sequence: TGTGCCAGCAGTTTCTCCTGGACAGGGACCACTGAAGCTTTCTTT.

The gene calls are TRBV15 and TRBJ2-2; weak D call: TRBD2 (5 bases). From germline, CDR1 is LNHNV and CDR2 YYDKDF (reference sequence). This CDR3 region has 14 residues. Trimming stripped 5 bases from V and 4 bases from J, with 11 bases between. CDR3 in DNA: TGTGCCACCAGCCGAGGGAGAGGCACCGGGGAGCTGTTTTTT. The encoded protein is CATSRGRGTGELFF.

This rearrangement joins TRBV11-2 to TRBJ1-5, with 7 bases fitting TRBD1. The germline gives CDR1 SGHAT, CDR2 FQNNGV. The V gene end was trimmed by 5 bases and the J gene end by 4 bases; junction bases not matched to a gene: 5. The CDR3 is 14 amino acids. The CDR3 sequence is CASSAGTANQPQHF. The DNA for the CDR3 is TGTGCCAGCAGCGCCGGGACAGCAAATCAGCCCCAGCATTTT. Variable domain in full (rest from reference TRBV11-2 and TRBJ1-5): EAGVAQSPRYKIIEKRQSVAFWCNPISGHATLYWYQQILGQGPKLLIQFQNNGVVDDSQLPKDRFSAERLKGVDSTLKIQPAKLEDSAVYLCASSAGTANQPQHFGDGTRLSIL.

The chain carries TRBV6-5 and TRBJ2-7, with 7 positions matching TRBD1. After removal of 9 bases from V and 0 bases from J, the junction contained 8 bases not matched to a gene. The CDR3 is made up of 14 amino acids. Germline V lookup: CDR1 MNHEY, CDR2 SVGAGI. CDR3 nucleotides: TGTGCCAGTGTGACAGGGTTCCGCTCCTACGAGCAGTACTTC. Protein product: CASVTGFRSYEQYF.

A single count supports this clone. V gene TRBV9 combines with J gene TRBJ2-5; 8 nucleotides line up with TRBD1. This CDR3 is built from 13 residues. Trimming cost V 2 bases and J 3 bases; bases outside gene matches: 0. Germline loops: CDR1 SGDLS, CDR2 YYNGEE. The CDR3 sequence: CASSVGQEETQYF. In DNA, the CDR3 is TGTGCCAGCAGCGTGGGACAGGAAGAGACCCAGTACTTC.

Only a few counts were recorded for this clone. The J gene is TRBJ2-7, the V gene TRBV6-2 or TRBV6-3; 8 positions agree with TRBD2. The germline V gene has CDR1 MNHEY and CDR2 SVGEGT. Trimming removed 2 bases from V and 2 bases from J; junction bases left unmatched: 2. The CDR3 contains 14 residues. CDR3 loop: CASSYEAGAYEQYF. DNA of the CDR3: TGTGCCAGCAGTTACGAAGCGGGAGCCTACGAGCAGTACTTC.